These 21 T cell receptor beta chains were sequenced from one sample in a study of blood T cells in healthy people across ages. Alongside a J-beta primer mix, a sample-barcoded 5' primer served in a second PCR lasting roughly 6 to 12 cycles. From the 5' RACE reads, TCRdb called clonotypes with MiXCR, one entry per CDR3 protein. Among roughly 1.9 million distinct CDR3 sequences listed, 39% were seen once. The specimen was blood. The receptors were sampled from a human donor in good health.

The chain has TRBV10-3 and TRBJ1-2; D ambiguous. The CDR3 has 14 residues. In germline, CDR1 is ENHRY, CDR2 SYGVKD. Trimming removed 6 bases at V and 5 bases at J, with 16 bases between. Written as DNA, the CDR3 is TGTGCCATCAGGGCTGAAGCGGTTAGGTATGGCTACACCTTC. The encoded protein is CAIRAEAVRYGYTF.

This clonotype was recorded once. The genes are TRBV6-6 and TRBJ2-4; 11 bases fit TRBD1. With the DNA end fitting TRBJ2-7 better, the J assignment may be wrong. The CDR3 runs 15 residues. Germline assignment: CDR1 MNHNY and CDR2 SVGAGI (reference sequence). The CDR3 bases are TGTGCCACCGATGCCACGGGACAGGGGGACTACGAGCAGTACTTC. Translated, it gives CATDATGQGDYEQYF.

This clonotype was counted a few times. The chain is built from TRBV14 and TRBJ2-5, with D unresolved. The CDR3 is made up of 18 amino acids. V was clipped by 4 bases and J by 2 bases, with 23 bases between them. Per germline, CDR1 SGHDN and CDR2 FVKESK. The CDR3 region has the DNA TGTGCCAGCAGCCCTACTATACTTTCACAGTTTTCTCAAGAGACCCAGTACTTC. Amino acids: CASSPTILSQFSQETQYF.

This clonotype has only a few counts. The gene calls are TRBV20-1 and TRBJ2-1, with TRBD2 identical over 10 bases. The V gene end was trimmed by 1 base and the J gene end by 7 bases; junction bases not matched to a gene: 7. Per germline, CDR1 DFQATT and CDR2 SNEGSKA (reference sequence). CDR3 length equals 15 residues. The CDR3 is CSARGAGGRVNEQFF. The CDR3 DNA follows: TGCAGTGCTAGAGGAGCGGGGGGGAGAGTAAATGAGCAGTTCTTC.

This clonotype was seen more than once but under ten times. CDR3 bases: TGCAGTGCTACCCGTGAAGGGCCCAACACAGATACGCAGTATTTT. Translating gives CSATREGPNTDTQYF. J is TRBJ2-3 and V is TRBV20-1; D call uncertain. The CDR3 is 15 amino acids. CDR1 and CDR2 (germline): DFQATT, SNEGSKA (reference sequence). V lost 4 bases and J lost 2, with 16 bases in between.

Remarks on this clonotype: This may be a read error, as it is one base from a much larger clone. CDR3 sequence (DNA): TGCAGCGTCGTGGAGATGGGGTCCTCCTACGAGCAGTTCTTC. It codes for CSVVEMGSSYEQFF. This rearrangement joins TRBV29-1 to TRBJ2-1, with D unresolved. Trimming removed 6 bases at V and 10 bases at J, with 22 bases between. The CDR3 sequence is 14 residues long. Germline V gene data show CDR1 as SQVTM and CDR2 as ANQGSEA.

The gene calls are TRBV29-1 and TRBJ1-1; weak D call: TRBD1 (5 bases). CDR1 and CDR2 from the germline V gene are SQVTM and ANQGSEA. V was clipped by 5 bases and J by 2 bases, with 9 bases between them. The CDR3 is made up of 12 amino acids. CDR3 nucleotide sequence: TGCAGCGTTCGACAGTCCAACACTGAAGCTTTCTTT. Translating gives CSVRQSNTEAFF.

This clonotype was seen a handful of times. V usage is TRBV5-1 and J usage is TRBJ2-7; the D call may be TRBD1 or TRBD2 (5 bases each). The germline CDR1 and CDR2 sequences are SGHRS and YFSETQ. The CDR3 has 15 amino acids. Trimming took 2 bases from V and 2 from J, leaving 14 bases between them. The CDR3 nucleotides are TGCGCCAGCAGCTTTTGGGGGATTCGCCCCTACGAGCAGTACTTC. Its protein is CASSFWGIRPYEQYF.

This chain connects TRBV6-2 or TRBV6-3 to TRBJ2-1; 10 nucleotides align to TRBD2. Germline lookup yields CDR1 MNHEY and CDR2 SVGEGT. The CDR3 runs 14 residues. The V segment lost 0 bases and the J segment 9 bases; nucleotides outside the gene matches: 2. This CDR3 is CASSYSLAGAEQFF. For the CDR3, the DNA is TGTGCCAGCAGTTACTCGCTAGCGGGGGCTGAGCAGTTCTTC.

The chain couples TRBV7-8 to TRBJ2-1, with unresolved D. Looked up from germline, CDR1 is SGHVS and CDR2 is FQNEAQ. The CDR3 has 16 residues. V was trimmed by 1 base and J by 8 bases, leaving 18 bases between them. CDR3 sequence: CASSLGSLGSNDEQFF. Here the CDR3 DNA reads TGTGCCAGCAGCTTAGGGTCCCTGGGGTCTAACGATGAGCAGTTCTTC.

The rearrangement uses TRBV4-3 and TRBJ2-7; 7 bases line up with TRBD1. Germline-derived CDR1 and CDR2 are LGHNA and YSLEER. The V and J ends lost 4 bases and 0 bases, in that order; junction bases with no gene match: 6. The CDR3 runs to 15 residues. The CDR3 protein is CASSLWTGLSYEQYF. In nucleotides, the CDR3 is TGCGCCAGCAGCCTATGGACAGGCCTCTCCTACGAGCAGTACTTC.

A few counts support this clonotype. Relative to the germline gene, one junction end is altered; a read error may explain this. This chain joins TRBV20-1 and TRBJ1-6, with D possibly TRBD1 on 6 matching bases. This CDR3 has 17 residues. CDR1 is DFQATT and CDR2 is SNEGSKA in the germline V gene (reference sequence). The CDR3 nucleotides read TGCAGTGCCAGAGTCGGGGGCAGAAGCTCCTATAATTCACCCCTCCACTTT. Translating gives CSARVGGRSSYNSPLHF.

This clonotype was recorded a few times. The V and J genes are TRBV5-1 and TRBJ1-4; no clear D. Germline V lookup: CDR1 SGHRS, CDR2 YFSETQ. Trimming took off 1 base at V and 8 bases at J, with 12 bases between the two ends. This CDR3 has 14 amino acids. The DNA of the CDR3 is TGCGCCAGCAGCTTGTCGGGAAGCGAGGAAAAACTGTTTTTT. Translated: CASSLSGSEEKLFF.

Of note for this clonotype: This could be a read error, since a much larger clone is one nucleotide away. This chain links TRBV7-9 with TRBJ2-7, with TRBD2 matching over 9 bases. The CDR3 is made up of 14 amino acids. The germline CDR1 and CDR2 sequences are SEHNR and FQNEAQ (reference sequence). The CDR3 DNA reads as TGTGTCAGCAGCTTAGGCGGGGGGGCAAACGAGCAGTACTTC. Translated: CVSSLGGGANEQYF.

The J gene is TRBJ2-6, the V gene TRBV12-3 or TRBV12-4, with 9 bases matching TRBD1. J was trimmed by 1 base and V by 6 bases; bases with no gene match: 10. The CDR3 has 18 residues. The CDR3 DNA is TGTGCCAGCAGCACCGCCGGGACAGGGTGGTCTGGGGCCAACGTCCTGACTTTC. This codes for CASSTAGTGWSGANVLTF.

The DNA for the CDR3 is TGTGCCAGCACATTAATAGGGGGTACTGAAGCTTTCTTT. Its translation: CASTLIGGTEAFF. The chain links TRBV28 to TRBJ1-1, with D tentatively TRBD1 (6 bases). Germline V gives CDR1 MDHEN, CDR2 SYDVKM. The length of the CDR3 is 13 residues. Trimming removed 7 bases at V and 5 bases at J, with 14 bases between.

On this clonotype: This may be a read error: a much more frequent sequence differs by one nucleotide. The rearrangement links TRBV9 to TRBJ2-5; D is perhaps TRBD2 (6 bases). The CDR3 runs 15 residues. Looked up from germline, CDR1 is SGDLS and CDR2 is YYNGEE. CDR3 coding DNA: TGTGCCAGCAACGTAGTCGGGGGATGGCAAGAGACCCAGTACTTC. It is translated as CASNVVGGWQETQYF.

This clonotype was recorded a few times. The V gene is TRBV7-2, the J gene TRBJ2-7; 7 nucleotides agree with TRBD2. V shed 5 bases and J 1 base; nucleotides not matched to a gene: 8. CDR1 is SGHTA, CDR2 FQGNSA, per germline. The CDR3 covers 15 residues. The CDR3 loop reads CASSTRGDGSYEQYF. DNA of the CDR3: TGTGCCAGCAGCACTCGGGGGGATGGGTCCTACGAGCAGTACTTC.

This chain connects TRBV4-1 to TRBJ2-2, with TRBD2 as a possible D gene (6 bases). With 0 bases removed from V and 4 bases from J, the gap between germline ends came to 12 bases. CDR1 and CDR2 from the germline V gene are MGHRA and YSYEKL. This CDR3 has 16 amino acids. In nucleotides, the CDR3 is TGCGCCAGCAGCCAAGATTGGAGGGTTGGCACCGGGGAGCTGTTTTTT. Translating gives CASSQDWRVGTGELFF.

The chain employs TRBV20-1 and TRBJ2-7; TRBD2 might be the D (6 bases). The J call may be faulty, since TRBJ2-5 better matches the DNA end. The CDR3 contains 17 residues. From germline, CDR1 is DFQATT and CDR2 SNEGSKA (reference sequence). The CDR3 protein is CSAYTTTRFHFEETQYF. The CDR3 bases are TGCAGTGCCTACACAACGACTAGATTTCATTTCGAAGAGACCCAGTACTTC.

This clonotype showed up just a few times. The chain uses TRBV29-1 and TRBJ2-5; D ambiguous. The ends were cut back, 6 bases at V and 2 bases at J, with 22 bases in the middle. The germline V gene encodes CDR1 SQVTM and CDR2 ANQGSEA. This CDR3 is built from 16 residues. The CDR3: CSVLGLAEKIQETQYF. The CDR3 DNA reads as TGCAGCGTCCTGGGGTTGGCAGAAAAAATTCAAGAGACCCAGTACTTC.